Listed below are T cell receptor beta chains from one sample, sequenced in a study of beta chain features in type 1 diabetes. Clones were sequenced by immunoSEQ multiplex PCR, and TCRdb holds only the in-frame ones, with some missing. The sample lists hundreds of thousands of clones, 14% occurring once. The sample was naive CD4+ T cells from blood. The source is a woman between 40 and 50 years old in good health. Each CDR3 is given with its conserved first and last residue. Each record gives: J gene, V gene, clone size, D gene, CDR3 protein, CDR3 DNA. The D gene is left open where the match is weak. Rows may omit the clone size; those that give it use once, few, many or a size class.

TRBJ2-4 TRBV6-1 few NA CASRGDIQYF TGTGCCAGTCGAGGCGACATTCAGTACTTC
TRBJ1-3 TRBV5-4 NA TRBD1 CASSLWAGGDFGNTIYF TGTGCCAGCAGCTTGTGGGCAGGGGGCGATTTTGGAAACACCATATATTTT
TRBJ2-5 TRBV7-9 many TRBD2 CASSQRGGQEETQYF TGTGCCAGCAGCCAGCGGGGGGGCCAAGAAGAGACCCAGTACTTC
TRBJ2-2 TRBV10-3 NA TRBD2 CAISAVSGTNTGELFF TGTGCCATCAGTGCAGTCAGCGGGACGAACACCGGGGAGCTGTTTTTT
TRBJ2-1 TRBV18 few NA CASSPLSGGASNEQFF TGTGCCAGCTCACCGTTGAGTGGGGGGGCCTCCAATGAGCAGTTCTTC
TRBJ2-5 TRBV7-6 few TRBD2 CASSSGGARETQYF TGTGCCAGCAGCTCCGGGGGGGCGAGAGAGACCCAGTACTTC
TRBJ2-2 TRBV2 few NA CASTLRSGFGELFF TGTGCCAGCACTTTAAGATCAGGGTTCGGGGAGCTGTTTTTT
TRBJ1-2 TRBV5-1 few NA CASSLVVSGGNGYTF TGCGCCAGCAGCTTGGTGGTCAGTGGAGGGAATGGCTACACCTTC
TRBJ1-6 TRBV5-1 few TRBD1 CASSLGDSSLWPLHF TGCGCCAGCAGCTTGGGGGACAGCAGTTTGTGGCCCCTCCACTTT
TRBJ2-2 TRBV7-2 few TRBD2 CASRSSSGRNTGELFF TGTGCCAGCAGGTCCTCTAGCGGGCGGAACACCGGGGAGCTGTTTTTT
TRBJ1-2 TRBV27 NA NA CASSLYRGGQNYGYTF TGTGCCAGCAGTTTATACCGTGGCGGACAAAACTATGGCTACACCTTC
TRBJ2-1 TRBV5-5 NA NA CASSDTSYNEQFF TGTGCCAGCAGCGACACATCGTACAATGAGCAGTTCTTC
TRBJ2-3 TRBV23-1 many TRBD1 CASSHSDRGGDTQYF TGCGCCAGCAGTCATTCGGACAGGGGTGGAGATACGCAGTATTTT
TRBJ2-2 TRBV18 few NA CASSPQEGTTGELFF TGTGCCAGCTCACCACAAGAGGGTACCACCGGGGAGCTGTTTTTT
TRBJ1-5 TRBV6-6 few NA CASSLTGYNSNQPQHF TGTGCCAGCTCTCTTACAGGTTATAATAGCAATCAGCCCCAGCATTTT
TRBJ1-1 TRBV5-5 NA NA CASRRQAVNTEAFF TGTGCCAGCAGGAGACAGGCTGTGAACACTGAAGCTTTCTTT
TRBJ1-1 TRBV5-4 few NA CASSLLSANTEAFF TGTGCCAGCAGCTTGTTGAGTGCGAACACTGAAGCTTTCTTT
TRBJ1-2 TRBV5-5 NA TRBD1 CASTWIEGARDYGYTF TGTGCCAGCACCTGGATCGAGGGGGCGCGTGATTATGGCTACACCTTC
TRBJ1-6 TRBV14 NA NA CASSQTRGFNNSPLHF TGTGCCAGCAGCCAAACCAGGGGATTTAATAATTCACCCCTCCACTTT
TRBJ2-6 TRBV5-1 NA TRBD1 CASSLWSGQARSGANVLTF TGCGCCAGCAGCTTGTGGTCCGGACAGGCACGCTCTGGGGCCAACGTCCTGACTTTC
TRBJ2-7 TRBV5-1 NA TRBD2 CASSTATSGGSYEQYF TGCGCCAGCAGCACCGCGACTAGCGGGGGGTCCTACGAGCAGTACTTC
TRBJ1-6 TRBV7-2 few TRBD1 CASSLVEGAYSPLHF TGTGCCAGCAGCTTAGTAGAGGGGGCCTATTCACCCCTCCACTTT
TRBJ1-2 TRBV7-6 NA TRBD1 CATTGELGGYTF TGTGCCACCACAGGGGAATTGGGGGGCTACACCTTC
TRBJ1-4 TRBV9 once NA CASSGRGTRNEKLFF TGTGCCAGCAGCGGACGAGGAACCCGAAATGAAAAACTGTTTTTT
TRBJ2-2 TRBV4-3 NA NA CASSQDTGPNTGELFF TGCGCCAGCAGCCAAGATACAGGGCCCAACACCGGGGAGCTGTTTTTT
TRBJ1-2 TRBV29-1 NA NA CSVGRTESLGYTF TGCAGCGTTGGAAGGACAGAATCGCTTGGCTACACCTTC
TRBJ2-3 TRBV7-6 NA NA CASSLGQATDTQYF TGTGCCAGCAGCCTGGGGCAGGCCACAGATACGCAGTATTTT
TRBJ2-7 TRBV5-4 NA NA CASSLQGTPYEQYF TGTGCCAGCAGCTTACAGGGAACTCCCTACGAGCAGTACTTC
TRBJ2-5 TRBV6-5 NA NA CASSYSDSQGLETQYF TGTGCCAGCAGTTACTCGGACAGCCAGGGGCTGGAGACCCAGTACTTC
TRBJ2-3 TRBV10-3 NA NA CAIRGTSTDTQYF TGTGCCATCAGGGGGACTAGCACAGATACGCAGTATTTT
TRBJ2-5 TRBV6-5 few TRBD1 CASSYSVTGGRQTQYF TGTGCCAGCAGTTACTCGGTCACAGGGGGCCGGCAGACCCAGTACTTC
TRBJ2-7 TRBV6-1 NA NA CASSESGRHEQYF TGTGCCAGCAGTGAGTCAGGGAGGCACGAGCAGTACTTC
TRBJ1-6 TRBV7-9 NA TRBD1 CASREGQGYNSPLHF TGTGCCAGCAGAGAGGGACAGGGATATAATTCACCCCTCCACTTT
TRBJ2-3 TRBV7-9 few NA CATVVDSSTDTQYF TGTGCCACCGTGGTCGACTCAAGCACAGATACGCAGTATTTT
TRBJ1-1 TRBV6-6 NA NA CASSYPRGGEAFF TGTGCCAGCAGTTACCCGAGGGGGGGCGAGGCTTTCTTT
TRBJ1-1 TRBV11-2 NA NA CASSLGAGFSEAFF TGTGCCAGCAGCTTAGGGGCGGGTTTTTCTGAAGCTTTCTTT
TRBJ1-5 TRBV14 NA NA CASSDAVQGPRHF TGTGCCAGCAGCGACGCGGTGCAGGGCCCCCGGCATTTT
TRBJ2-2 TRBV2 few NA CASSRDLDTGELFF TGTGCCAGCTCCCGGGACTTAGACACCGGGGAGCTGTTTTTT
TRBJ1-1 TRBV11-2 few NA CASSRPQGNTEAFF TGTGCCAGCAGCCGACCCCAGGGGAACACTGAAGCTTTCTTT